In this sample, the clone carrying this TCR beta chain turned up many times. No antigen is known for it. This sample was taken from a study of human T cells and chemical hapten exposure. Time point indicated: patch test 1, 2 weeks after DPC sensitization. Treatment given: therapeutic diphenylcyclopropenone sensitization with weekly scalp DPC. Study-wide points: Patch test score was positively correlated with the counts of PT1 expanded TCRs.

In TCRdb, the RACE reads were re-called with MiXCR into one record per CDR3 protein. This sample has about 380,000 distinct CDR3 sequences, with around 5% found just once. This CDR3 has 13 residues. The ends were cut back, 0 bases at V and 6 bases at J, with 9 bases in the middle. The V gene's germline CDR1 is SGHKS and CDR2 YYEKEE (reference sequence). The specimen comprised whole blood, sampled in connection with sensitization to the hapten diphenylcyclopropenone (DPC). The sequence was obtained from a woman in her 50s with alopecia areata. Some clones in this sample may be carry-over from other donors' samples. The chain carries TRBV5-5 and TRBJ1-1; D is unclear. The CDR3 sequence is CASSLGQAAEAFF. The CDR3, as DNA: TGTGCCAGCAGCTTGGGGCAGGCCGCTGAAGCTTTCTTT.